The 20 T cell receptor beta chains in this list originate from one sample, sequenced in a study of T cell responses to AZD1222 COVID-19 vaccine. The assay was immunoSEQ multiplex PCR, and TCRdb's table has in-frame clones only and misses some. The sample includes under 200,000 clones, approximately 94% of them seen just once. Sequencing used peripheral blood, obtained on day 0 of AZD1222 vaccination. All receptors come from an adult in good health.

V and J are TRBV10-1 and TRBJ2-1, with TRBD1 identical over 7 bases. From germline, CDR1 is WNHNN and CDR2 SYGVQD (reference sequence). Germline trimming cut 8 bases from V and 3 bases from J; bases unmatched to any gene: 4. The CDR3 consists of 13 residues. The CDR3 loop is CASGRQGYNEQFF. In DNA, the CDR3 is TGCGCCAGCGGTAGACAGGGCTACAATGAGCAGTTCTTC.

This sequence joins TRBV4-1 and TRBJ2-1, with TRBD2 identical over 9 bases. Trimming removed 0 bases from V and 4 bases from J; junction bases left unmatched: 4. The germline gives CDR1 MGHRA, CDR2 YSYEKL. CDR3 length: 16 residues. CDR3 in amino acids: CASSQDPAGGYNEQFF. The CDR3 bases are TGCGCCAGCAGCCAAGACCCAGCGGGAGGATACAATGAGCAGTTCTTC.

The chain combines TRBV7-9 with TRBJ1-2; possible D gene TRBD1, 5 bases. V was trimmed by 5 bases and J by 6 bases, leaving 16 bases between them. The length of the CDR3 is 14 residues. Germline V CDR1 and CDR2: SEHNR, FQNEAQ (reference sequence). The CDR3 reads CASSPDSLSDGYTF. CDR3 nucleotides: TGTGCCAGCAGCCCAGACAGTCTTTCGGATGGCTACACCTTC. Together with reference TRBV7-9 and TRBJ1-2, the CDR3 gives the full variable domain: DTGVSQNPRHKITKRGQNVTFRCDPISEHNRLYWYRQTLGQGPEFLTYFQNEAQLEKSRLLSDRFSAERPKGSFSTLEIQRTEQGDSAMYLCASSPDSLSDGYTFGSGTRLTVV.

The sample holds one count of this clone. J is TRBJ2-3 and V is TRBV9; the D gene could be TRBD1 or TRBD2 (6 bases each). This CDR3 has 13 residues. The germline gives CDR1 SGDLS, CDR2 YYNGEE. Between the trimmed V and J ends, which lost 3 bases and 6 bases, there was a span of 11 bases. CDR3 coding DNA: TGTGCCAGCAGCGGAGGGGGGTTCGATACGCAGTATTTT. As protein: CASSGGGFDTQYF.

The V and J genes are TRBV20-1 and TRBJ1-1; the D is unclear. CDR1 and CDR2 from the germline V gene are DFQATT and SNEGSKA (reference sequence). The germline V and J ends were trimmed by 1 base and 7 bases, with 7 bases remaining between them. This CDR3 region has 11 residues. CDR3 DNA: TGCAGTGCTAGAGTCCGGAGTGAAGCTTTCTTT. This codes for CSARVRSEAFF.

V and J are TRBV28 and TRBJ1-6, with D tentatively TRBD1 (6 bases). The germline CDR1 and CDR2 sequences are MDHEN and SYDVKM. This CDR3 region has 20 residues. V was clipped by 8 bases and J by 0 bases, with 26 bases between them. CDR3 coding DNA: TGTGCCAGCGCCGCGGGCGCCCGGGACACGGTTAGCTCCTATAATTCACCCCTCCACTTT. It yields the protein CASAAGARDTVSSYNSPLHF.

This chain links TRBV6-5 with TRBJ1-2; D perhaps matches TRBD1 (6 bases). V was trimmed by 2 bases and J by 4 bases, leaving 11 bases between them. Germline lookup yields CDR1 MNHEY and CDR2 SVGAGI. The CDR3 extends over 14 amino acids. The CDR3 nucleotides are TGTGCCAGCAGTTACGAAGGGGGTGCCTATGGCTACACCTTC. This codes for CASSYEGGAYGYTF.

The V and J genes are TRBV5-1 and TRBJ2-3; D not certain. In germline, CDR1 is SGHRS, CDR2 YFSETQ. The CDR3 extends over 12 amino acids. The V end lost 4 bases, the J end lost 2 bases, and 5 bases lay between the germline ends. The CDR3 DNA reads as TGCGCCAGCAGCCCCTACACAGATACGCAGTATTTT. Amino acid sequence: CASSPYTDTQYF. Full variable domain (rest looked up from reference TRBV5-1 and TRBJ2-3): KAGVTQTPRYLIKTRGQQVTLSCSPISGHRSVSWYQQTPGQGLQFLFEYFSETQRNKGNFPGRFSGRQFSNSRSEMNVSTLELGDSALYLCASSPYTDTQYFGPGTRLTVL.

V gene TRBV28 combines with J gene TRBJ2-1, with D unclear. CDR3 size: 10 residues. V was shortened by 8 bases and J by 12 bases, with 11 bases between the two germline ends. CDR1 MDHEN and CDR2 SYDVKM come from the germline V gene. CDR3 DNA sequence: TGTGCCAGCGGGCCGGATCGGCAGTTCTTC. Translating it yields CASGPDRQFF.

The chain uses TRBV9 and TRBJ2-3, with D hard to call. CDR1 is SGDLS and CDR2 is YYNGEE in the germline V gene. CDR3 length equals 16 residues. V gave up 4 bases and J gave up 5 bases, with 20 bases separating them. The CDR3: CASSPPLIGLRDTQYF. The CDR3 DNA reads as TGTGCCAGCAGCCCCCCTCTGATAGGTTTGAGAGATACGCAGTATTTT.

In this sample, this clone turned up once. This chain links TRBV19 with TRBJ1-1; possible D gene TRBD1, 5 bases. The CDR3 is 14 amino acids. CDR1 and CDR2 (germline): LNHDA, SQIVND (reference sequence). The ends were cut back, 7 bases at V and 4 bases at J, with 16 bases in the middle. The CDR3 bases are TGTGCCAGTATTACAGGTCCCTGGGGCACTGAAGCTTTCTTT. Translation: CASITGPWGTEAFF.

The V and J genes are TRBV6-5 and TRBJ2-1; 11 nucleotides agree with TRBD2. This CDR3 contains 15 residues. Trimming cost V 6 bases and J 7 bases; bases outside gene matches: 8. The V gene's germline CDR1 is MNHEY and CDR2 SVGAGI. The CDR3 coding sequence is TGTGCCAGCAGGCCCGGGACTAGCGGAAGGAATGAGCAGTTCTTC. This gives the protein CASRPGTSGRNEQFF.

The rearrangement links TRBV30 to TRBJ2-7; TRBD2 matches at 7 bases. This CDR3 is 14 amino acids long. Germline V gene data show CDR1 as GTSNPN and CDR2 as SVGIG (reference sequence). V gave up 4 bases and J gave up 2 bases; unmatched junction bases: 8. In nucleotides, the CDR3 is TGTGCCTGGACAAGCGGCGGGAGCCCCTACGAGCAGTACTTC. It translates to CAWTSGGSPYEQYF.

This rearrangement joins TRBV28 to TRBJ1-3; the match to TRBD1 covers 9 bases. V was pared by 6 bases and J by 4 bases, with 10 bases of the junction left unmatched. The germline V gene encodes CDR1 MDHEN and CDR2 SYDVKM. The CDR3 covers 16 residues. CDR3 residues: CASSDSDRGSGNTIYF. DNA of the CDR3: TGTGCCAGCAGCGACAGCGACAGGGGGTCCGGAAACACCATATATTTT.

J is TRBJ2-7 and V is TRBV28; the D gene could be TRBD1 or TRBD2 (6 bases each). There are 17 residues in the CDR3. The V gene lost 2 bases and the J gene lost 0 bases, with 17 bases spanning the gap. Germline-derived CDR1 and CDR2 are MDHEN and SYDVKM. CDR3 region: CASSLGGGSQTSYEQYF. The CDR3 DNA reads TGTGCCAGCAGTTTAGGAGGGGGGAGCCAGACCTCCTACGAGCAGTACTTC. Based on the CDR3 plus reference TRBV28 and TRBJ2-7, the full variable domain is DVKVTQSSRYLVKRTGEKVFLECVQDMDHENMFWYRQDPGLGLRLIYFSYDVKMKEKGDIPEGYSVSREKKERFSLILESASTNQTSMYLCASSLGGGSQTSYEQYFGPGTRLTVT.

The CDR3 nucleotides are TGTGCCAGCGGGACTCCTAAGAACACCGGGGAGCTGTTTTTT. Translating it yields CASGTPKNTGELFF. The chain combines TRBV11-3 with TRBJ2-2; tentative D call: TRBD2 (6 bases). Trimming took 8 bases from V and 1 from J, leaving 11 bases between them. Germline V lookup: CDR1 SGHNT, CDR2 YENEEA. This CDR3 region has 14 residues.

The chain is built from TRBV11-3 and TRBJ2-1, with 11 positions matching TRBD2. This CDR3 has 13 residues. The V and J ends lost 4 bases and 11 bases, in that order; junction bases with no gene match: 4. Germline-derived CDR1 and CDR2 are SGHNT and YENEEA. Written as DNA, the CDR3 is TGTGCCAGCAGCTCCGGGACTAGCGGTAAGCAGTTCTTC. Encoded protein: CASSSGTSGKQFF. Full variable domain (rest looked up from reference TRBV11-3 and TRBJ2-1): EAGVVQSPRYKIIEKKQPVAFWCNPISGHNTLYWYLQNLGQGPELLIRYENEEAVDDSQLPKDRFSAERLKGVDSTLKIQPAELGDSAVYLCASSSGTSGKQFFGPGTRLTVL.

This sequence joins TRBV11-2 and TRBJ2-1, with D possibly matching TRBD2 (6 bases). Trimming shortened V by 5 bases and J by 4 bases, and 18 bases separated the two germline ends. CDR3 length: 16 residues. Germline V gene lookup returns CDR1 SGHAT and CDR2 FQNNGV. This CDR3 is CASSLTRDLTYNEQFF. CDR3 nucleotides: TGTGCCAGCAGCCTTACCCGGGACTTAACATACAATGAGCAGTTCTTC.

This clone was picked up one time. The chain is built from TRBV11-2 and TRBJ2-2; 9 bases map to TRBD2. Trimming took 5 bases from V and 3 from J; bases not matched to a gene: 4. Germline values: CDR1 SGHAT, CDR2 FQNNGV. The CDR3 length is 15 residues. The chain's CDR3 is CASSPTSGYTGELFF. The CDR3 DNA follows: TGTGCCAGCAGCCCTACTAGCGGGTACACCGGGGAGCTGTTTTTT.

A single count supports this clone. The V call is TRBV10-3, the J call TRBJ2-5; a weak D match, TRBD1 (5 bases). V dropped 7 bases and J dropped 7 bases, with 19 bases sitting between them. This CDR3 has 14 amino acids. Germline V gives CDR1 ENHRY, CDR2 SYGVKD. CDR3 region: CAITGDSLTGTQYF. Here the CDR3 DNA reads TGTGCCATCACCGGAGACAGCCTAACGGGGACCCAGTACTTC.